The 8 T cell receptor beta chains below were found in one sample sequenced in a study of blood T cell repertoires in COVID-19. Sequenced by immunoSEQ multiplex PCR; TCRdb stores in-frame clones only, minus some. The sample lists under 200,000 clones, around 86% occurring once. Sequenced input: peripheral blood. These receptors were taken from a man younger than 35 with acute or convalescent COVID-19.

This clone has only one observation. This chain connects TRBV5-4 to TRBJ2-5; 7 bases agree with TRBD1. Germline assignment: CDR1 SGHNT and CDR2 YYREEE (reference sequence). CDR3 size: 14 residues. The ends lost 5 bases at V and 0 bases at J; junction bases unmatched: 4. The CDR3 protein is CASSTGQNQETQYF. The CDR3 nucleotides read TGTGCCAGCAGTACGGGACAGAACCAAGAGACCCAGTACTTC.

The CDR3 here is CATSSAYNEQYV. The CDR3 region has the DNA TGTGCCACCAGCAGCGCCTATAACGAGCAGTACGTC. The genes are TRBV15 and TRBJ2-7; unclear D gene. The V end lost 3 bases, the J end lost 5 bases, and 8 bases lay between the germline ends. The germline gives CDR1 LNHNV, CDR2 YYDKDF (reference sequence). The CDR3 extends over 12 amino acids.

The chain links TRBV7-8 to TRBJ1-1; D is unresolved. This CDR3 is built from 16 residues. The V end lost 5 bases, the J end lost 4 bases, and 20 bases lay between the germline ends. Germline CDR1 reads SGHVS; CDR2 reads FQNEAQ. The CDR3 DNA follows: TGTGCCAGCAGCACCCACCGACGCGGGCGCGTCACTGAAGCTTTCTTT. Residues: CASSTHRRGRVTEAFF.

The V call is TRBV9, the J call TRBJ2-1; tentatively, D is TRBD1 (6 bases). The V gene lost 2 bases and the J gene lost 7 bases, with 16 bases spanning the gap. The length of the CDR3 is 15 residues. Germline assignment: CDR1 SGDLS and CDR2 YYNGEE. CDR3 DNA: TGTGCCAGCAGCGTGGTTTCAGGGGTCGGAAATGAGCAGTTCTTC. Translated: CASSVVSGVGNEQFF.

The chain is built from TRBV7-9 and TRBJ1-5; D gene ambiguous. There are 13 residues in the CDR3. The V end lost 0 bases, the J end lost 5 bases, and 5 bases lay between the germline ends. The germline V gene encodes CDR1 SEHNR and CDR2 FQNEAQ (reference sequence). The CDR3 protein is CASSLAGDQPQHF. The CDR3 coding sequence is TGTGCCAGCAGCTTAGCCGGGGATCAGCCCCAGCATTTT.

The chain has TRBV19 and TRBJ2-2; 8 nucleotides align to TRBD2. The germline V gene has CDR1 LNHDA and CDR2 SQIVND (reference sequence). The CDR3 consists of 15 residues. J lost 6 bases, V lost 7 bases, and 10 bases had no gene match. The CDR3 loop is CASTPASGGSGELFF. The CDR3 coding sequence is TGTGCCAGTACCCCCGCCAGCGGGGGCTCCGGGGAGCTGTTTTTT.

This clone was counted between two and nine times. The V and J genes are TRBV5-4 and TRBJ2-1, with 9 bases matching TRBD2. J lost 4 bases, V lost 4 bases, and 9 bases had no gene match. This CDR3 is 16 amino acids long. The germline V gene encodes CDR1 SGHNT and CDR2 YYREEE (reference sequence). CDR3 in DNA: TGTGCCAGCAGCCCGGCGGTAGCGGGGGCATACAATGAGCAGTTCTTC. It translates to CASSPAVAGAYNEQFF.

J is TRBJ2-1 and V is TRBV29-1, with 8 bases fitting TRBD1. The CDR3 runs to 12 residues. Germline V gene data show CDR1 as SQVTM and CDR2 as ANQGSEA. The trim removed 7 bases at V and 6 bases at J, leaving 5 bases unmatched. CDR3 loop: CSESQGANEQFF. CDR3 coding DNA: TGCAGCGAATCGCAGGGGGCCAATGAGCAGTTCTTC.